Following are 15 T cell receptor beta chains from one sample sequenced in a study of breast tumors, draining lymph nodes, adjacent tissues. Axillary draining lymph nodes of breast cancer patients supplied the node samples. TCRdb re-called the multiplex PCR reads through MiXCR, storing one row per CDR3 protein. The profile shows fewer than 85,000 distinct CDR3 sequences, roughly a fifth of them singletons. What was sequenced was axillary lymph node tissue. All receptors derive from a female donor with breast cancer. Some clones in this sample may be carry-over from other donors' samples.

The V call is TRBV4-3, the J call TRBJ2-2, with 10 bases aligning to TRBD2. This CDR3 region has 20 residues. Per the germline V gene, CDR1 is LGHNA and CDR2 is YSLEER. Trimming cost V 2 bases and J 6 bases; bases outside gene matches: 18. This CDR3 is CASSQRFKAGGPGGPGELFF. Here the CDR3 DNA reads TGCGCCAGCAGCCAAAGATTTAAAGCGGGAGGGCCGGGTGGCCCCGGGGAGCTGTTTTTT.

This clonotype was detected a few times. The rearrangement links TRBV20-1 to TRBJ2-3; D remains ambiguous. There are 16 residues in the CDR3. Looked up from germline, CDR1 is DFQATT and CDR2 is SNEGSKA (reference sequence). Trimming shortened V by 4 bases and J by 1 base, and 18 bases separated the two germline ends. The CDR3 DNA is TGCAGTGCTAAAGCAGGCGATGGTCGCGGCACAGATACGCAGTATTTT. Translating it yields CSAKAGDGRGTDTQYF.

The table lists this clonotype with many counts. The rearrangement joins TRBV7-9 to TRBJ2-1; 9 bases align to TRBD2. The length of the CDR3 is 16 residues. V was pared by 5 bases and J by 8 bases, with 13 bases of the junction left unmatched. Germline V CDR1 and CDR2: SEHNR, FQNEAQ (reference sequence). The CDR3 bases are TGTGCCAGCAGCCCGACCCCCGGCGGGAGGGCTGATGAGCAGTTCTTC. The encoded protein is CASSPTPGGRADEQFF.

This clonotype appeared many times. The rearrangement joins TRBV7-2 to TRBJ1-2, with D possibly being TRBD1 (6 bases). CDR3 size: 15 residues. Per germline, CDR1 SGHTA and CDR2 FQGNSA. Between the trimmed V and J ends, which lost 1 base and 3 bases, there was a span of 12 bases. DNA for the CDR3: TGTGCCAGCAGCTTAGGGTACAGGGCCGACTATGGCTACACCTTC. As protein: CASSLGYRADYGYTF.

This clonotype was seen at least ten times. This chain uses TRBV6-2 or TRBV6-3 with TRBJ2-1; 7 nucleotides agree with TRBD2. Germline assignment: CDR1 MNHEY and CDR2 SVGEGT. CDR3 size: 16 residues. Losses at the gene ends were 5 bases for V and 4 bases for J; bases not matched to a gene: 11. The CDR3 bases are TGTGCCAGCAGTCCAAGCGGGACCACGAGGTACAATGAGCAGTTCTTC. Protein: CASSPSGTTRYNEQFF.

This CDR3 is CASSPRAGSSYNEQFF. Written as DNA, the CDR3 is TGTGCCAGCAGCCCGAGGGCCGGAAGCTCCTACAATGAGCAGTTCTTC. The chain employs TRBV11-2 and TRBJ2-1; D possibly corresponds to TRBD2 (5 bases). Trimming took 5 bases from V and 0 from J, leaving 14 bases between them. Germline V gene sequence: CDR1 SGHAT, CDR2 FQNNGV. This CDR3 spans 16 amino acids.

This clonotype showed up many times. CDR3 region: CASSPTGDSKTQYF. In DNA form, the CDR3 reads TGTGCCAGCAGCCCCACCGGGGACTCAAAGACCCAGTACTTC. The V call is TRBV4-2, the J call TRBJ2-5; D possibly corresponds to TRBD2 (6 bases). CDR3 length equals 14 residues. Per germline, CDR1 LGHNA and CDR2 YNFKEQ. Trimming pared 4 bases from V and 6 bases from J, leaving 15 bases between.

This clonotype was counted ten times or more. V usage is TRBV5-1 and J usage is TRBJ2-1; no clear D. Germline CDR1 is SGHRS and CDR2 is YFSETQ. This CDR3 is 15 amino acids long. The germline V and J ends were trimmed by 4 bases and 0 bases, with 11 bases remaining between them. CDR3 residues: CASSLDVSSYNEQFF. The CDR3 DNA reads TGCGCCAGCAGCCTGGACGTGAGCTCCTACAATGAGCAGTTCTTC.

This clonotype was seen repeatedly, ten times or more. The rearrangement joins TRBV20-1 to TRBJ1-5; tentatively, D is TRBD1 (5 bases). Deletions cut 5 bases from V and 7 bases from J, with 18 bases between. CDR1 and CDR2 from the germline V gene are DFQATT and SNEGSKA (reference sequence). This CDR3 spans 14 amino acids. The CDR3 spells CSAPPGIWGQPQHF. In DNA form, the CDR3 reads TGCAGTGCTCCCCCCGGGATCTGGGGCCAGCCCCAGCATTTT.

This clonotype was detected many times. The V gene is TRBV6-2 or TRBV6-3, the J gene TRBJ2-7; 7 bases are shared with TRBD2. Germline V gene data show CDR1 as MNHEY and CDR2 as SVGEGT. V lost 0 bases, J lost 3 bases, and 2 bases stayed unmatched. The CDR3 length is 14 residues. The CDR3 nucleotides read TGTGCCAGCAGTTACTCAGGACTAGTCTACGAGCAGTACTTC. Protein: CASSYSGLVYEQYF.

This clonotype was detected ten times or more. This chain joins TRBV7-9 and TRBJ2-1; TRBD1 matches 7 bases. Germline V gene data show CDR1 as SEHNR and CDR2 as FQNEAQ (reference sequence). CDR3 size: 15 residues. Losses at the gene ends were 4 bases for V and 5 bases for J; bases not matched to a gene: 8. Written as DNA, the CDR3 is TGTGCCAGCAGCTCCCCCAGGGGGATAAACAATGAGCAGTTCTTC. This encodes CASSSPRGINNEQFF.

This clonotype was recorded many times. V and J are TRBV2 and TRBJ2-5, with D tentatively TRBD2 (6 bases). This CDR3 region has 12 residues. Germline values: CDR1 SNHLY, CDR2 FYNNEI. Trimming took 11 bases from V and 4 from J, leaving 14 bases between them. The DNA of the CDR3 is TGTGCCGGCGGGCGGGAAGGAGAGACCCAGTACTTC. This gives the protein CAGGREGETQYF.

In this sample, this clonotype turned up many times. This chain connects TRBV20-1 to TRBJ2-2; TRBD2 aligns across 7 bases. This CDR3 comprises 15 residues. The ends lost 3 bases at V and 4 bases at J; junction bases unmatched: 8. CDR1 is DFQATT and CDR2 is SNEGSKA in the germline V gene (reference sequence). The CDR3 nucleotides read TGCAGTGCTAGGCGGGAGTGGTCCCCCACCGGGGAGCTGTTTTTT. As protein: CSARREWSPTGELFF.

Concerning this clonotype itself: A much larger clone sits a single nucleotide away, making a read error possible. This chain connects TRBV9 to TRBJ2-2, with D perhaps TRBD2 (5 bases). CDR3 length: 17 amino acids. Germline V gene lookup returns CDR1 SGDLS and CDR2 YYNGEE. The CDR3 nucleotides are TGTGCCAGCAGCGTATTACCCCAGGCGTCGCACACCGGGGAGCTGCTTTTT. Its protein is CASSVLPQASHTGELLF.

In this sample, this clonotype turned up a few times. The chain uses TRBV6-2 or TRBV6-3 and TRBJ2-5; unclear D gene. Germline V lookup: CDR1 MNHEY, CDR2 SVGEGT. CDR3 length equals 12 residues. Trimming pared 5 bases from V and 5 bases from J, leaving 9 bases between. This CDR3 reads CASSPVDETQYF. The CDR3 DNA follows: TGTGCCAGCAGTCCAGTGGATGAGACCCAGTACTTC.